These 30 T cell receptor beta chains were sequenced from one sample in a study of graft-versus-host responses after intestinal transplantation. Data came from immunoSEQ multiplex PCR; TCRdb stores just in-frame clones and leaves some out. Among roughly 5,000 clones listed, about 30% were seen once. Sequenced material: alloreactive CD4+ T cells from a mixed lymphocyte reaction culture, taken before intestinal transplant. Subset denoted: CFSE-low proliferating T cells sorted from approximately 6-day pre-transplant mixed lymphocyte reaction (GvH or HvG direction). The receptors originated from a human patient who received an intestinal transplant.

CDR3 sequence reads: CAWSRDRVSGGNQPQHF. The CDR3 nucleotides are TGTGCCTGGAGCCGGGACAGGGTTTCTGGGGGCAATCAGCCCCAGCATTTT. The chain has TRBV30 and TRBJ1-5; 9 bases agree with TRBD1. Losses at the gene ends were 3 bases for V and 2 bases for J; bases not matched to a gene: 11. This CDR3 is 17 amino acids long. Germline lookup yields CDR1 GTSNPN and CDR2 SVGIG (reference sequence).

The genes are TRBV18 and TRBJ2-1; 10 nucleotides align to TRBD1. Germline V gene sequence: CDR1 KGHSH, CDR2 LQKENI. The V segment lost 6 bases and the J segment 6 bases; nucleotides outside the gene matches: 2. This CDR3 has 13 residues. The CDR3 region has the DNA TGTGCCAGCTCGGGACAGGGGTTCAATGAGCAGTTCTTC. It yields the protein CASSGQGFNEQFF.

This clone showed up just a few times. The rearrangement uses TRBV19 and TRBJ2-2, with 10 bases aligning to TRBD2. After removal of 1 base from V and 0 bases from J, the junction contained 2 bases not matched to a gene. The germline CDR1 and CDR2 sequences are LNHDA and SQIVND (reference sequence). CDR3 length equals 17 residues. The CDR3 loop is CASSIGGLAPNTGELFF. DNA of the CDR3: TGTGCCAGTAGTATAGGGGGACTAGCGCCGAACACCGGGGAGCTGTTTTTT.

The chain carries TRBV6-1 and TRBJ2-7, with TRBD2 matching over 12 bases. The junction had 5 bases not matched to a gene; V was cut back by 5 bases and J by 6 bases. Germline CDR1 reads MNHNS; CDR2 reads SASEGT. The CDR3 extends over 14 amino acids. For the CDR3, the DNA is TGTGCCAGCAGTCTGCGGACTAGCGGGACCGAGCAGTACTTC. Translation: CASSLRTSGTEQYF.

This clone was observed a few times. This chain uses TRBV10-3 with TRBJ2-7, with 9 bases identical to TRBD1. The V and J ends lost 4 bases and 12 bases, in that order; junction bases with no gene match: 10. From germline, CDR1 is ENHRY and CDR2 SYGVKD. This CDR3 spans 13 amino acids. Here the CDR3 reads CAISGDRADYAYF. The CDR3, as DNA: TGTGCCATCAGTGGGGACAGGGCCGACTACGCGTACTTC.

This clone was observed a handful of times. The genes are TRBV7-3 and TRBJ2-3; 7 bases line up with TRBD2. The CDR3 totals 15 residues. CDR1 is SGHTA, CDR2 FQGTGA, per germline. J gave up 3 bases and V 3 bases, and 6 bases lay outside the gene matches. The CDR3, as DNA: TGTGCCAGCAGCTTGGGCGGGAGTAGGACAGATACGCAGTATTTT. It codes for CASSLGGSRTDTQYF.

The J gene is TRBJ2-1, the V gene TRBV4-2; D is unclear. The length of the CDR3 is 15 residues. The germline CDR1 and CDR2 sequences are LGHNA and YNFKEQ. Trimming pared 1 base from V and 2 bases from J, leaving 9 bases between. CDR3: CASSQVRSTYNEQFF. CDR3 sequence (DNA): TGTGCCAGCAGCCAAGTTAGGAGCACCTACAATGAGCAGTTCTTC.

The chain combines TRBV29-1 with TRBJ1-1; D not certain. V lost 0 bases to trimming and J lost 3 bases, with 17 bases between them. The CDR3 consists of 16 residues. Per the germline V gene, CDR1 is SQVTM and CDR2 is ANQGSEA. Here the CDR3 reads CSVEDLKGMRDTEAFF. The CDR3 nucleotides are TGCAGCGTTGAAGATCTCAAGGGTATGAGGGACACTGAAGCTTTCTTT.

The chain couples TRBV2 to TRBJ2-5, with TRBD2 as a possible D gene (6 bases). This CDR3 spans 15 amino acids. Germline CDR1 SNHLY, CDR2 FYNNEI. With 7 bases removed from V and 8 bases from J, the gap between germline ends came to 23 bases. This CDR3 is CASTRRRDSRVTQYF. CDR3 nucleotides: TGTGCCAGCACCCGGAGACGGGACTCCCGGGTCACCCAGTACTTC.

The chain links TRBV6-5 to TRBJ2-1; D ambiguous. Germline CDR1 reads MNHEY; CDR2 reads SVGAGI. CDR3 length: 12 amino acids. Trimming pared 5 bases from V and 12 bases from J, leaving 14 bases between. The CDR3 bases are TGTGCCAGCAGTGAAGCGTACAGAGCGCAGTTCTTC. It yields the protein CASSEAYRAQFF.

This clone appeared many times. At one end, the junction sequence differs from germline, possibly due to a read error. The rearrangement uses TRBV28 and TRBJ2-6, with D maybe TRBD2 (6 bases). Germline V lookup: CDR1 MDHEN, CDR2 SYDVKM. CDR3 length: 16 amino acids. This chain's CDR3 is CASCLWGGAGANVLTF. The CDR3 DNA reads as TGTGCCAGCTGTTTATGGGGCGGGGCCGGGGCCAACGTCCTGACTTTC.

There are a few counts of this clone. The J gene is TRBJ2-2, the V gene TRBV30; TRBD1 might be the D (6 bases). CDR1 and CDR2 (germline): GTSNPN, SVGIG (reference sequence). Trimming pared 7 bases from V and 4 bases from J, leaving 16 bases between. The CDR3 length is 14 residues. In DNA form, the CDR3 reads TGTGCCTCAACCGCGACAGGTTTCACCGGGGAGCTGTTTTTT. Amino acids: CASTATGFTGELFF.

This clone was counted a few times. A much larger clone lies a single base off, so this may be a read error. The chain couples TRBV5-4 to TRBJ2-5; TRBD2 matches at 10 bases. With 4 bases clipped from V and 5 bases from J, the junction kept 14 bases outside the gene matches. The CDR3 loop spans 17 amino acids. CDR1 SGHNT and CDR2 YYREEE come from the germline V gene (reference sequence). CDR3 sequence: CASSVGLSGGAWETQYF. The CDR3 DNA follows: TGTGCCAGCAGCGTGGGTTTGAGCGGGGGGGCCTGGGAGACCCAGTACTTC.

This clone turned up a few times. This chain joins TRBV5-4 and TRBJ2-2; no clear D gene. CDR1 and CDR2 (germline): SGHNT, YYREEE (reference sequence). The CDR3 totals 13 residues. V was shortened by 0 bases and J by 6 bases, with 6 bases between the two germline ends. CDR3 in amino acids: CASSLETPGELFF. CDR3 in DNA: TGTGCCAGCAGCTTGGAAACCCCCGGGGAGCTGTTTTTT.

Turning to this clone: A much larger clone lies one base from this, so it may be a read error. The chain links TRBV29-1 to TRBJ2-2; 10 nucleotides match TRBD1. In germline, CDR1 is SQVTM, CDR2 ANQGSEA. This CDR3 comprises 14 residues. CDR3 DNA: TGCGGCGTTGGGACAGGGGTCTACACCGGGGAGCTGTTTTTT. Protein sequence: CGVGTGVYTGELFF.

The V call is TRBV19, the J call TRBJ2-7; TRBD1 aligns across 7 bases. Looked up from germline, CDR1 is LNHDA and CDR2 is SQIVND (reference sequence). The CDR3 is 14 amino acids. V gave up 1 base and J gave up 3 bases; unmatched junction bases: 3. Here the CDR3 reads CASSIGTGYYEQYF. The CDR3 DNA follows: TGTGCCAGTAGTATAGGGACAGGCTACTACGAGCAGTACTTC.

This clone qualifies as medium-sized. The chain couples TRBV6-1 to TRBJ2-1, with TRBD2 identical over 10 bases. V lost 1 base and J lost 4; bases outside the gene matches: 1. Germline CDR1 and CDR2: MNHNS and SASEGT. The CDR3 has 15 residues. The CDR3 reads CASSEGSGGYNEQFF. The DNA for the CDR3 is TGTGCCAGCAGTGAAGGTAGCGGGGGGTACAATGAGCAGTTCTTC.

This clone appeared a few times. The chain joins TRBV9 to TRBJ1-5, with 7 bases lining up with TRBD1. Germline V CDR1 and CDR2: SGDLS, YYNGEE. CDR3 length: 15 amino acids. J lost 2 bases, V lost 0 bases, and 2 bases had no gene match. This chain's CDR3 is CASSVGQGGNQPQHF. The CDR3 DNA reads as TGTGCCAGCAGCGTAGGACAGGGTGGCAATCAGCCCCAGCATTTT.

This clone was counted a few times. The CDR3 region is CASSLAGISYNEQFF. CDR3 sequence (DNA): TGTGCCAGCAGCTTAGCTGGAATTTCCTACAATGAGCAGTTCTTC. The rearrangement uses TRBV11-1 and TRBJ2-1; D unclear. Per germline, CDR1 SGHAT and CDR2 FQDESV (reference sequence). The CDR3 is 15 amino acids. V lost 0 bases and J lost 1, with 7 bases in between.

This chain joins TRBV4-2 and TRBJ1-5; D unclear. This CDR3 region has 17 residues. V dropped 4 bases and J dropped 0 bases, with 16 bases sitting between them. Germline loops: CDR1 LGHNA, CDR2 YNFKEQ. CDR3 region: CASSLGGSRYSNQPQHF. The CDR3 DNA reads TGTGCCAGCAGCCTCGGAGGGTCCCGATATAGCAATCAGCCCCAGCATTTT.

Concerning this clone itself: Mismatch with germline at one junction end may stem from a read error. The chain combines TRBV13 with TRBJ2-6; D uncertain. Germline CDR1 is PRHDT and CDR2 is FYEKMQ (reference sequence). There are 18 residues in the CDR3. CDR3 sequence reads: CASSTLYLSTKSGQRPDF. DNA of the CDR3: TGTGCCAGCAGTACTCTGTATCTGAGTACAAAGTCGGGCCAACGTCCTGATTTC.

The chain recombines TRBV11-1 with TRBJ2-1; D is undetermined. The CDR3 totals 14 residues. With 1 base removed from V and 6 bases from J, the gap between germline ends came to 10 bases. Germline-derived CDR1 and CDR2 are SGHAT and FQDESV (reference sequence). The CDR3 nucleotides read TGTGCCAGCAGCTTAGGCACGGGCCCCAATGAGCAGTTCTTC. It encodes CASSLGTGPNEQFF.

This clone appeared a few times. This sequence joins TRBV7-6 and TRBJ2-5; TRBD2 agrees at 11 bases. TRBJ2-7 explains the end of the DNA better; the J call may be wrong. Germline V lookup: CDR1 SGHVS, CDR2 FNYEAQ. The CDR3 is made up of 14 amino acids. The CDR3 nucleotides read TGTGCCAGCATGAAGGGGCTAGCGGGAGGCGAGCAGTACTTC. It specifies CASMKGLAGGEQYF.

V and J are TRBV5-1 and TRBJ1-2; D remains unclear. The V gene lost 4 bases and the J gene lost 6 bases, with 10 bases spanning the gap. Per the germline V gene, CDR1 is SGHRS and CDR2 is YFSETQ. The CDR3 extends over 12 amino acids. CDR3 bases: TGCGCCAGCAGCGCCGGACCTCATGGCTACACCTTC. This codes for CASSAGPHGYTF.

The J gene is TRBJ2-5, the V gene TRBV6-1; 8 bases line up with TRBD2. Germline-derived CDR1 and CDR2 are MNHNS and SASEGT. The CDR3 covers 14 residues. Trimming at V came to 8 bases and at J to 2 bases, leaving 7 bases not matched to a gene. CDR3 bases: TGTGCCAGCCGGCCTAGCGGGCGTCAAGAGACCCAGTACTTC. Protein sequence: CASRPSGRQETQYF.

Concerning this clone: Given a far larger clone just one base away, this is likely a sequencing read error. The sample has other DNA sequences that encode this CDR3 too. This chain uses TRBV29-1 with TRBJ2-5, with a weak D call TRBD2 (7 bases). CDR3 length equals 12 residues. Germline assignment: CDR1 SQVTM and CDR2 ANQGSEA. The V gene lost 6 bases and the J gene lost 5 bases, with 13 bases spanning the gap. CDR3 protein: CSVEGGWETQYF. In DNA form, the CDR3 reads TGCAGCGTGGAGGGGGGGTGGGAGACCCAGTACTTC.

The V and J genes are TRBV10-1 and TRBJ1-2, with 7 bases aligning to TRBD1. The CDR3 is 14 residues long. J was trimmed by 0 bases and V by 5 bases; bases with no gene match: 3. CDR1 is WNHNN and CDR2 is SYGVQD in the germline V gene (reference sequence). The CDR3 coding sequence is TGCGCCAGCAGTACAGGGGTTACTAACTATGGCTACACCTTC. It yields the protein CASSTGVTNYGYTF.

This clone was seen only a few times. The chain recombines TRBV10-2 with TRBJ2-1; D uncertain. Germline loops: CDR1 WSHSY, CDR2 SAAADI. Trimming took off 0 bases at V and 2 bases at J, with 11 bases between the two ends. This CDR3 contains 16 residues. The CDR3 nucleotides read TGCGCCAGCAGTGAGTCGAGTGGGGTTCCCTACAATGAGCAGTTCTTC. Amino acids: CASSESSGVPYNEQFF.

The V and J genes are TRBV25-1 and TRBJ2-1; no reliable D call. The germline gives CDR1 MGHDK, CDR2 SYGVNS. This CDR3 spans 11 amino acids. V was clipped by 6 bases and J by 4 bases, with 4 bases between them. CDR3 loop: CASSRYNEQFF. CDR3 in DNA: TGTGCCAGCAGCAGATACAATGAGCAGTTCTTC.

The genes are TRBV7-9 and TRBJ2-3; TRBD1 aligns across 9 bases. Trimming took 5 bases from V and 3 from J; bases not matched to a gene: 3. This CDR3 comprises 14 residues. CDR1 SEHNR and CDR2 FQNEAQ come from the germline V gene (reference sequence). CDR3 sequence reads: CASSLDRGTDTQYF. The CDR3 coding sequence is TGTGCCAGCAGCCTGGACAGGGGAACAGATACGCAGTATTTT.